The count of the clone carrying this T cell receptor (beta chain) is one. This sample stems from a study of T cells in Graves' hyperthyroidism and ophthalmopathy. The germline CDR1 and CDR2 sequences are ENHRY and SYGVKD. The CDR3 runs to 13 residues. Germline trimming cut 8 bases from V and 1 base from J; bases unmatched to any gene: 3. RNA transcripts yielded amplified TCR beta CDR3 regions. A first-round RT-PCR of the TCR CDR3 used the HTBI primer set. TCRdb recomputed calls from the multiplex PCR reads with MiXCR, one row per CDR3 protein. Of 300,000 to 400,000 distinct CDR3 sequences in the sample, 18% are singletons; the top ten hold roughly 49%.

The sequencing sample was made of blood. The sequence derives from a woman in her forties or fifties with Graves' hyperthyroidism. The V and J genes are TRBV10-3 and TRBJ2-5; 8 bases map to TRBD1. DNA for the CDR3: TGTGCCATCGGGACAGGTGCCCAAGAGACCCAGTACTTC. Its protein is CAIGTGAQETQYF.